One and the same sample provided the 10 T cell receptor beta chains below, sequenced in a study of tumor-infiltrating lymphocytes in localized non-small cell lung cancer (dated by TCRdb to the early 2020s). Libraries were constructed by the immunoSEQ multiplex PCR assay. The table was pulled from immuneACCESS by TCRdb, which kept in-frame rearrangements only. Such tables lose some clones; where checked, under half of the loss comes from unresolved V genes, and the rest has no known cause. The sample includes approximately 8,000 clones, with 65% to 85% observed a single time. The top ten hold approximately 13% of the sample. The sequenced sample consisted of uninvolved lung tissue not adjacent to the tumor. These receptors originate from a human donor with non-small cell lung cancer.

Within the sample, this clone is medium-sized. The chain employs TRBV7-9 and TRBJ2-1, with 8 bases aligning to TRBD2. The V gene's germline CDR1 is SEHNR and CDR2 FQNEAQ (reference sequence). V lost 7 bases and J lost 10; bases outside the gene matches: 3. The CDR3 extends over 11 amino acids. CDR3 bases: TGTGCCAGCATAGCGGGGACGGAGCAGTTCTTC. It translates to CASIAGTEQFF.

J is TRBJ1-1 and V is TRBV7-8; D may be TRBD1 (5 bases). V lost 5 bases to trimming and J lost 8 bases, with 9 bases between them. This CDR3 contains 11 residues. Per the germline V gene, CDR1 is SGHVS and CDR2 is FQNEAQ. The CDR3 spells CASSPRTEAFF. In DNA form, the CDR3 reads TGTGCCAGCAGCCCGAGGACAGAAGCTTTCTTT.

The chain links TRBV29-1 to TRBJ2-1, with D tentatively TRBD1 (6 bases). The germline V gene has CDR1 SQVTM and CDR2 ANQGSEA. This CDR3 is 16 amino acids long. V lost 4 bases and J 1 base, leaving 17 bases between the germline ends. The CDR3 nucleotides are TGCAGCGTTGGAGGAACTAGGGGGATATCCTACAATGAGCAGTTCTTC. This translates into CSVGGTRGISYNEQFF.

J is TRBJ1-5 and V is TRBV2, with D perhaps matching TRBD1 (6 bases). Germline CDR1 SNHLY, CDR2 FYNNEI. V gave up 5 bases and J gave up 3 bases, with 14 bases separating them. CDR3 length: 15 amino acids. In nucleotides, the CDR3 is TGTGCCAGCAGTCCACAGGGAAGAGACAATCAGCCCCAGCATTTT. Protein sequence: CASSPQGRDNQPQHF.

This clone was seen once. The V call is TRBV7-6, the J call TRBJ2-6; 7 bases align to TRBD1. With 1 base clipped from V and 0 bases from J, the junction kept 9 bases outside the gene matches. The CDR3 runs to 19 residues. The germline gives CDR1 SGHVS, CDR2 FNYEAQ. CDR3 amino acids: CASSLEGGRDSSGANVLTF. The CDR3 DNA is TGTGCCAGCAGCTTAGAAGGAGGCAGGGACAGCTCTGGGGCCAACGTCCTGACTTTC.

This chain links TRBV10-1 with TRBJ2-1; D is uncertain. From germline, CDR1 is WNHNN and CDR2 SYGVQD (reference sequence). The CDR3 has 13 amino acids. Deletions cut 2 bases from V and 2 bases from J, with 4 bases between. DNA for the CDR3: TGCGCCAGCAGTGAGGGGCCCTACAATGAGCAGTTCTTC. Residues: CASSEGPYNEQFF.

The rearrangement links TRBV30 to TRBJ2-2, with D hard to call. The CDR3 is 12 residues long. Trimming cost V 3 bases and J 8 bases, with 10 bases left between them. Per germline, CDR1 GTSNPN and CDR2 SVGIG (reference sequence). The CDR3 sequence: CAWSLPVGELFF. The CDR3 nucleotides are TGTGCCTGGAGCCTCCCCGTAGGGGAGCTGTTTTTT.

The chain's CDR3 is CASKGSRTEAFF. The CDR3 DNA reads TGTGCCAGCAAAGGCAGTCGGACTGAAGCTTTCTTT. This chain connects TRBV25-1 to TRBJ1-1; D gene ambiguous. The CDR3 spans 12 residues. The ends were cut back, 7 bases at V and 5 bases at J, with 11 bases in the middle. The germline CDR1 and CDR2 sequences are MGHDK and SYGVNS. Variable domain in full (rest from reference TRBV25-1 and TRBJ1-1): EADIYQTPRYLVIGTGKKITLECSQTMGHDKMYWYQQDPGMELHLIHYSYGVNSTEKGDLSSESTVSRIRTEHFPLTLESARPSHTSQYLCASKGSRTEAFFGQGTRLTVV.

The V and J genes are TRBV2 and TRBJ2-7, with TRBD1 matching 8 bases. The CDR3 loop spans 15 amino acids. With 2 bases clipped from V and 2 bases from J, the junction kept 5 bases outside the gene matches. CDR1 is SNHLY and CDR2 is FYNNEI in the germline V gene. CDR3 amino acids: CASSESVQGAYEQYF. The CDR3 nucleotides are TGTGCCAGCAGTGAATCGGTACAGGGGGCCTACGAGCAGTACTTC.

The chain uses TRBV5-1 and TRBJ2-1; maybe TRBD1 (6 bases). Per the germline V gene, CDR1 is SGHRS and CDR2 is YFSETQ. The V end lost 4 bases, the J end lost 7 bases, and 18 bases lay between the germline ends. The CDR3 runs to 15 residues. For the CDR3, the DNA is TGCGCCAGCAGCCCTGTCAGGGGCTCTGGGAATGAGCAGTTCTTC. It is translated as CASSPVRGSGNEQFF.